Listed below are T cell receptor beta chains from one sample, sequenced in a study of CD8+CD57+ T cells in acquired aplastic anemia. A single record per CDR3 protein comes from TCRdb applying MiXCR to the reads. Among 450,000 to 550,000 distinct CDR3 sequences, around 33% were seen once, and the ten largest hold about 0.8%. The sequenced sample consisted of sorted CD4+, CD8+, or CD8+CD57+ T cells (not recorded which) from PBMCs. These TCRs come from a human donor with aplastic anemia. Each CDR3 is given with its conserved first and last residue.

v_call,j_call,cdr3_aa
TRBV7-2,TRBJ1-2,CASSQGYGYTF
TRBV9,TRBJ2-5,CASSVASGRSPEAQYF
TRBV5-1,TRBJ2-5,CASRFAPQETQYF
TRBV24-1,TRBJ2-3,CATRSDIYTDTQYF
TRBV6-1,TRBJ2-1,CASSGTGTSSYNEQFF
TRBV24-1,TRBJ1-2,CATSDKRQGIDGYTF
TRBV12-3/TRBV12-4,TRBJ2-1,CASSFRQGFYNEQFF
TRBV2,TRBJ1-3,CASSEGPRRAGNTIYF
TRBV7-6,TRBJ2-1,CASSLGADSRADEQFF
TRBV11-3,TRBJ2-2,CASSVQGHGELFF
TRBV11-1,TRBJ2-3,CASSLVADGTDTQYF
TRBV12-3/TRBV12-4,TRBJ1-6,CASSLSGIQPLHF
TRBV29-1,TRBJ1-1,CSVERQGSNTEAFF
TRBV20-1,TRBJ1-4,CSASLVWAEKLFF
TRBV2,TRBJ2-1,CASSGLAGNNEQFF
TRBV7-6,TRBJ2-5,CASSLRRQGAEIQYF
TRBV19,TRBJ2-7,CASSNRTSGSYEQYF
TRBV11-3,TRBJ2-2,CASTRGLSNTGELFF
TRBV29-1,TRBJ2-5,CSVDVTSGGAWETQYF
TRBV7-4,TRBJ2-7,CASSLRQDRVDSGYEQYF
TRBV5-1,TRBJ1-4,CASSPSPESGKLFF
TRBV24-1,TRBJ2-2,CATSDSGTGGTGELFF
TRBV5-1,TRBJ1-2,CASRPQGLINYGYTF
TRBV25-1,TRBJ2-1,CASSETLNNEQFF
TRBV7-8,TRBJ2-5,CASSLDGTSGSQETQYF
TRBV7-9,TRBJ1-6,CASSPSTDSPLHF
TRBV6-2/TRBV6-3,TRBJ2-7,CASSYNLGQMSEQYF
TRBV7-9,TRBJ1-1,CASSFRGSAGGEVDTEAFF
TRBV9,TRBJ1-4,CASSSLSGFNEKLFF
TRBV7-2,TRBJ2-1,CASSLAISYNEQFF
TRBV7-3,TRBJ2-3,CASSPRRREPTDTQYF
TRBV28,TRBJ1-2,CASDRQGWGYTF
TRBV6-1,TRBJ1-5,CASRVRDRAILPQHF